One and the same sample provided the 32 T cell receptor beta chains below, sequenced in a study of cytomegalovirus exposure and HLA in healthy donors. The PCR ran on 60 Vbeta and 13 Jbeta primers. This table comes from immunoSEQ multiplex PCR, and its TCRdb copy is limited to in-frame clones, with some not included. This repertoire includes 100,000 or so clones. The sample taken for sequencing was PBMCs. All receptors come from a man aged 50 to 59 in good health and CMV-seronegative.

This chain joins TRBV30 and TRBJ2-3, with D unclear. The CDR3 contains 13 residues. The V end lost 0 bases, the J end lost 1 base, and 5 bases lay between the germline ends. From germline, CDR1 is GTSNPN and CDR2 SVGIG (reference sequence). The CDR3 region has the DNA TGTGCCTGGAGTGTTATTGGCACAGATACGCAGTATTTT. Residues: CAWSVIGTDTQYF.

The chain recombines TRBV5-1 with TRBJ2-6; TRBD1 agrees at 7 bases. V lost 4 bases, J lost 1 base, and 8 bases stayed unmatched. From germline, CDR1 is SGHRS and CDR2 YFSETQ. This CDR3 comprises 17 residues. DNA for the CDR3: TGCGCCAGCAGCCCGGAAGGGGGCGCATCTGGGGCCAACGTCCTGACTTTC. The encoded protein is CASSPEGGASGANVLTF.

The V and J genes are TRBV5-1 and TRBJ1-1; D is possibly TRBD1 (6 bases). Germline assignment: CDR1 SGHRS and CDR2 YFSETQ. The CDR3 extends over 14 amino acids. Between the trimmed V and J ends, which lost 4 bases and 3 bases, there was a span of 13 bases. The CDR3: CASSSQGTHTEAFF. The CDR3 nucleotides read TGCGCCAGCAGCAGCCAGGGGACACACACTGAAGCTTTCTTT.

The chain couples TRBV7-9 to TRBJ1-1; possibly TRBD1 for D (6 bases). The V and J ends lost 2 bases and 11 bases respectively, with 9 bases between them. The CDR3 has 11 amino acids. Germline-derived CDR1 and CDR2 are SEHNR and FQNEAQ (reference sequence). CDR3 nucleotide sequence: TGTGCCAGCAGCTTAACAGGGTGGGCTTTCTTT. It translates to CASSLTGWAFF.

The chain combines TRBV7-9 with TRBJ2-7; D may be TRBD2 (6 bases). Germline lookup yields CDR1 SEHNR and CDR2 FQNEAQ (reference sequence). Trimming left V 1 base short and J 2 bases short, with 9 bases between. This CDR3 spans 14 amino acids. The CDR3 nucleotides are TGTGCCAGCAGCTTAGTAGGCGGGACCTACGAGCAGTACTTC. Protein: CASSLVGGTYEQYF.

The rearrangement joins TRBV7-3 to TRBJ2-1, with D possibly matching TRBD2 (6 bases). Germline V gene data show CDR1 as SGHTA and CDR2 as FQGTGA. V lost 2 bases to trimming and J lost 10 bases, with 12 bases between them. The CDR3 is 13 residues long. The CDR3 is CASSLRMSGEQFF. CDR3 coding DNA: TGTGCCAGCAGCTTACGGATGAGCGGGGAGCAGTTCTTC.

J is TRBJ1-2 and V is TRBV5-1; 7 bases match TRBD1. CDR3 length equals 13 residues. Germline V gives CDR1 SGHRS, CDR2 YFSETQ. Losses at the gene ends were 2 bases for V and 7 bases for J; bases not matched to a gene: 5. Here the CDR3 DNA reads TGCGCCAGCAGCTTAATCGGGACAGTTGGCTACACCTTC. It is translated as CASSLIGTVGYTF.

The V gene is TRBV20-1, the J gene TRBJ2-1; D gene ambiguous. Trimming removed 2 bases from V and 7 bases from J, with 6 bases in between. Per germline, CDR1 DFQATT and CDR2 SNEGSKA (reference sequence). CDR3 size: 11 residues. The CDR3 nucleotides read TGCAGTGCTAGAATACGGAATGAGCAGTTCTTC. Translated, it gives CSARIRNEQFF.

The chain uses TRBV4-3 and TRBJ2-6, with a possible D match to TRBD2 (6 bases). CDR1 and CDR2 (germline): LGHNA, YSLEER. V was trimmed by 6 bases and J by 0 bases, leaving 27 bases between them. CDR3 length: 21 amino acids. CDR3 sequence (DNA): TGCGCCAGCAGTCTACTATATCACCGATGGGGAGGTGACTCTGGGGCCAACGTCCTGACTTTC. Protein: CASSLLYHRWGGDSGANVLTF.

The chain has TRBV4-1 and TRBJ1-1; D not resolved. V was clipped by 0 bases and J by 1 base, with 18 bases between them. The CDR3 is 18 residues long. The V gene's germline CDR1 is MGHRA and CDR2 YSYEKL. Here the CDR3 DNA reads TGCGCCAGCAGCCAAGATCGTAGTCGGGGAACGGGGAACACTGAAGCTTTCTTT. This sequence encodes CASSQDRSRGTGNTEAFF.

The genes are TRBV2 and TRBJ2-6, with D unclear. The V gene's germline CDR1 is SNHLY and CDR2 FYNNEI. Deletions cut 10 bases from V and 0 bases from J, with 10 bases between. The CDR3 extends over 14 amino acids. The chain's CDR3 is CATRWSSGANVLTF. The DNA for the CDR3 is TGTGCCACTCGATGGAGCTCTGGGGCCAACGTCCTGACTTTC.

V and J are TRBV4-2 and TRBJ1-2; 7 bases map to TRBD1. Trimming at V came to 2 bases and at J to 4 bases, leaving 4 bases not matched to a gene. The CDR3 has 14 residues. Germline assignment: CDR1 LGHNA and CDR2 YNFKEQ. CDR3 in DNA: TGTGCCAGCAGCCAAAAGACAGGGCTCTATGGCTACACCTTC. Its protein is CASSQKTGLYGYTF.

CDR3 nucleotide sequence: TGCGCCAGCAGCCAAGACTGGCAGGGGGCTTTGAAGACCCAGTACTTC. The encoded protein is CASSQDWQGALKTQYF. The chain uses TRBV4-3 and TRBJ2-5; 8 nucleotides align to TRBD1. V shed 0 bases, J shed 6 bases, and the junction held 9 bases outside the gene matches. The germline V gene has CDR1 LGHNA and CDR2 YSLEER. The CDR3 sequence is 16 residues long.

This rearrangement joins TRBV5-4 to TRBJ1-1, with a tentative D call TRBD1 (6 bases). Germline CDR1 SGHNT, CDR2 YYREEE (reference sequence). Deletions cut 3 bases from V and 6 bases from J, with 12 bases between. The CDR3 is 13 residues long. CDR3 region: CASSYTGIPEAFF. CDR3 DNA: TGTGCCAGCAGCTACACAGGGATCCCTGAAGCTTTCTTT.

This chain joins TRBV9 and TRBJ2-3; the match to TRBD2 covers 13 bases. V lost 3 bases and J lost 2; bases outside the gene matches: 6. From germline, CDR1 is SGDLS and CDR2 YYNGEE. The CDR3 is 17 amino acids. CDR3: CASSGGGTSGNTDTQYF. DNA for the CDR3: TGTGCCAGCAGCGGAGGTGGGACTAGCGGGAACACAGATACGCAGTATTTT.

For the CDR3, the DNA is TGCAGCGTAAAAGGGGGCACTAATCAGCCCCAGCATTTT. Residues: CSVKGGTNQPQHF. The rearrangement joins TRBV29-1 to TRBJ1-5, with TRBD1 matching 7 bases. The V segment lost 6 bases and the J segment 4 bases; nucleotides outside the gene matches: 6. This CDR3 is built from 13 residues. The germline V gene has CDR1 SQVTM and CDR2 ANQGSEA.

The chain recombines TRBV5-1 with TRBJ2-2, with 10 bases fitting TRBD2. The CDR3 is 17 amino acids. Trimming took 0 bases from V and 3 from J; bases not matched to a gene: 5. Germline loops: CDR1 SGHRS, CDR2 YFSETQ. CDR3 in DNA: TGCGCCAGCAGCTTGGCTGGGCTAGCGGGAGACACCGGGGAGCTGTTTTTT. This codes for CASSLAGLAGDTGELFF.

The chain is built from TRBV6-1 and TRBJ1-5; 11 bases match TRBD1. Germline CDR1 is MNHNS and CDR2 is SASEGT. J lost 3 bases, V lost 4 bases, and 5 bases had no gene match. The CDR3 spans 16 residues. This CDR3 reads CASSAWDRGTNQPQHF. CDR3 DNA sequence: TGTGCCAGCAGTGCTTGGGACAGGGGGACCAATCAGCCCCAGCATTTT.

The gene calls are TRBV6-6 and TRBJ1-4; 7 bases are shared with TRBD1. The CDR3 consists of 15 residues. V was clipped by 7 bases and J by 4 bases; unmatched bases: 9. Germline V gene lookup returns CDR1 MNHNY and CDR2 SVGAGI (reference sequence). CDR3 in amino acids: CASKPDRDFNEKLFF. CDR3 DNA: TGTGCCAGCAAACCTGACAGGGACTTTAATGAAAAACTGTTTTTT.

CDR3 in amino acids: CASSLATSYNEQFF. The CDR3 DNA follows: TGCGCCAGCAGCTTGGCCACCAGTTACAATGAGCAGTTCTTC. This sequence joins TRBV5-1 and TRBJ2-1; D not resolved. CDR1 and CDR2 (germline): SGHRS, YFSETQ. Trimming cost V 0 bases and J 4 bases, with 8 bases left between them. This CDR3 has 14 residues.

V and J are TRBV2 and TRBJ2-7, with D perhaps matching TRBD1 (6 bases). There are 14 residues in the CDR3. V gave up 3 bases and J gave up 2 bases, with 11 bases separating them. The germline gives CDR1 SNHLY, CDR2 FYNNEI. The CDR3 spells CASSEDSKAYEQYF. CDR3 in DNA: TGTGCCAGCAGTGAGGACAGTAAGGCCTACGAGCAGTACTTC.

The chain carries TRBV7-2 and TRBJ2-2; 7 nucleotides match TRBD2. The junction had 16 bases not matched to a gene; V was cut back by 4 bases and J by 11 bases. Germline CDR1 SGHTA, CDR2 FQGNSA. The CDR3 runs 16 residues. The CDR3 sequence is CASSSSVGRPFVELFF. The CDR3 DNA is TGTGCCAGCAGCTCCAGCGTCGGGAGGCCCTTTGTAGAGCTGTTTTTT.

CDR3 residues: CASNKGTPSNQPQHF. The CDR3 coding sequence is TGTGCCAGCAACAAAGGGACACCAAGCAATCAGCCCCAGCATTTT. This chain links TRBV6-5 with TRBJ1-5; possible D gene TRBD1, 6 bases. Trimming removed 7 bases from V and 1 base from J, with 14 bases in between. The CDR3 runs to 15 residues. Germline assignment: CDR1 MNHEY and CDR2 SVGAGI.

Here the CDR3 reads CASSPPDRSYNSPLHF. CDR3 coding DNA: TGCGCCAGCAGCCCCCCGGACAGGAGCTATAATTCACCCCTCCACTTT. This chain joins TRBV4-1 and TRBJ1-6, with TRBD1 matching over 7 bases. This CDR3 spans 16 amino acids. Germline V gene data show CDR1 as MGHRA and CDR2 as YSYEKL. V shed 4 bases, J shed 3 bases, and the junction held 6 bases outside the gene matches.

The chain uses TRBV7-9 and TRBJ1-1, with a weak D call TRBD1 (5 bases). Between the trimmed V and J ends, which lost 5 bases and 6 bases, there was a span of 10 bases. The length of the CDR3 is 12 residues. CDR1 and CDR2 from the germline V gene are SEHNR and FQNEAQ (reference sequence). The CDR3 here is CASSPGSPEAFF. In DNA form, the CDR3 reads TGTGCCAGCAGCCCAGGGTCGCCTGAAGCTTTCTTT.

The rearrangement uses TRBV4-1 and TRBJ1-2; D is undetermined. The CDR3 runs to 15 residues. Per the germline V gene, CDR1 is MGHRA and CDR2 is YSYEKL. The ends were cut back, 1 base at V and 2 bases at J, with 11 bases in the middle. The CDR3 bases are TGCGCCAGCAGCCAAGTTTCGTCCGGGAACTATGGCTACACCTTC. Encoded protein: CASSQVSSGNYGYTF.

The J gene is TRBJ2-5, the V gene TRBV9, with TRBD1 as a possible D gene (6 bases). The CDR3 extends over 14 amino acids. Germline CDR1 reads SGDLS; CDR2 reads YYNGEE. The germline V and J ends were trimmed by 4 bases and 5 bases, with 15 bases remaining between them. CDR3 loop: CASSTHQGPETQYF. The CDR3 coding sequence is TGTGCCAGCAGCACACATCAGGGGCCGGAGACCCAGTACTTC.

This rearrangement joins TRBV18 to TRBJ2-2, with TRBD1 as a possible D gene (5 bases). The V end lost 3 bases, the J end lost 0 bases, and 11 bases lay between the germline ends. Germline values: CDR1 KGHSH, CDR2 LQKENI. The CDR3 contains 16 residues. The CDR3 region has the DNA TGTGCCAGCTCACCTGACAGAATGTCGAACACCGGGGAGCTGTTTTTT. It yields the protein CASSPDRMSNTGELFF.

V and J are TRBV4-1 and TRBJ1-2; 8 nucleotides match TRBD1. The CDR3 has 17 amino acids. Germline trimming cut 2 bases from V and 1 base from J; bases unmatched to any gene: 9. CDR1 and CDR2 (germline): MGHRA, YSYEKL. The CDR3 loop reads CASSQSSAGGINYGYTF. CDR3 coding DNA: TGCGCCAGCAGCCAAAGCTCCGCAGGGGGCATTAACTATGGCTACACCTTC.

The chain carries TRBV29-1 and TRBJ2-1, with D maybe TRBD1 (6 bases). CDR1 is SQVTM, CDR2 ANQGSEA, per germline. The CDR3 length is 14 residues. V was trimmed by 8 bases and J by 0 bases, leaving 14 bases between them. CDR3 DNA sequence: TGCAGCATCAGACAGGCGAGCTCCTACAATGAGCAGTTCTTC. Translation: CSIRQASSYNEQFF.

The J gene is TRBJ2-1, the V gene TRBV5-1; a weak D match, TRBD2 (6 bases). The germline V gene encodes CDR1 SGHRS and CDR2 YFSETQ. Trimming cost V 0 bases and J 9 bases, with 16 bases left between them. This CDR3 comprises 15 residues. CDR3 sequence (DNA): TGCGCCAGCAGCTTGGTCGCGGGGTCGACCTCTGAGCAGTTCTTC. As protein: CASSLVAGSTSEQFF.

V usage is TRBV6-5 and J usage is TRBJ1-1; D gene uncertain. CDR3 length equals 14 residues. Germline CDR1 MNHEY, CDR2 SVGAGI. V lost 7 bases and J 5 bases, leaving 17 bases between the germline ends. CDR3 DNA sequence: TGTGCCAGCATCCCTTTCGGGGTATGGACTGAAGCTTTCTTT. Translated, it gives CASIPFGVWTEAFF.